This T cell receptor (beta chain) stems from a study of blood T cell repertoires in COVID-19 (dated by TCRdb to the early 2020s). In terms of the full investigation: Samples covering the acute and convalescent phases of COVID-19 were provided by collaborators in the United States, Italy and Spain. Where available, HLA class I and class II types were obtained from metadata supplied by the sample provider rather than from assay-based typing. Sample metadata almost always included a de-identified subject ID, COVID-19 status, age in years and sex. Deeply sampled blood TCRbeta repertoires from subjects exposed to, actively infected with, or recovered from COVID-19 were included in the dataset. The samples were drawn from the first 160 participants of the ongoing ImmuneRACE study and from over a thousand subjects provided by 6 global collaborators. The material from the prospective study consisted of cDNA or gDNA derived from T cells, B-cell-depleted T cells, or PBMCs. The repertoires were made available in a free public database intended to serve as a resource for research on the immune response to SARS-CoV-2.

The table lists this clone with a count of one. What this receptor recognizes is not known. No base-level quality is on record; no much larger clone is a single base apart. From the cysteine up to the phenylalanine, the CDR3 has a length of 15 residues. The retained sequence is limited to the CDR3, 45 bases, with the frame set at the first base. The germline V gene (reference sequence) supplies CDR1 SGHKS and CDR2 YYEKEE. V is reduced by 0 bases and J by 6 bases, leaving a spacing of 15 bases between them. TCRbeta CDR3 regions were amplified from genomic DNA by means of the immunoSEQ Assay, a bias-controlled multiplex PCR. In the authors' own workflow: The number of nucleated cells in each sample was estimated by amplification of reference gene primers within the assay. To quantify the absolute abundance of each unique TCRbeta CDR3 rearrangement, sequence reads were collapsed and filtered. Productive Simpson clonality was computed per sample as the square root of Simpson's diversity index over productive rearrangements. TCRdb provides this immuneACCESS table in a form limited to in-frame rearrangements. Some clones are lacking; in checked studies, under half of them reflect an unresolved V gene, and why the rest are absent is not known. D and trimming come from the DNA, and the V and J calls and clone size come from that table. For this sample there are 280,000 or so clones; around nine tenths appear just once. About an eighth of the sample comes from the top ten.

The collaborating institutions used their own protocols to collect whole blood in K2EDTA tubes. Collaborator samples were shipped for TCRbeta analysis as frozen whole blood, isolated PBMCs, or DNA extracted from either sample type. Study-wide conclusions, independent of this receptor: Clinical and demographic metadata were provided uncurated, with the amount varying by source and participant.

The receptor's source is an older woman with acute or convalescent COVID-19. What was sequenced was peripheral blood. Recombination linked TRBV5-5 to TRBJ1-2, with no D gene named confidently. The encoded CDR3 is CASSLEWQAFDGYTF. The bases are TGTGCCAGCAGCTTGGAGTGGCAGGCATTCGATGGCTACACCTTC.